This TCR beta chain was captured in a study of ipilimumab plus nivolumab after autologous stem cell transplantation. Some clones are missing from TCRdb's copy, which holds only in-frame ones; the method was immunoSEQ multiplex PCR. The top ten clones hold less than 11% of a sample with some 14,000 clones, around 74% of them seen once. Trimming shortened V by 4 bases and J by 5 bases, and 13 bases separated the two germline ends. From germline, CDR1 is SGHRS and CDR2 YFSETQ. CDR3 length: 14 residues. This clone was detected a few times. This specimen consisted of PBMCs, obtained in a trial of ipilimumab plus nivolumab as post-transplant consolidation. The source of this sequence is a male donor with primary mediastinal lymphoma. The chain couples TRBV5-1 to TRBJ1-3; no reliable D call. Written as DNA, the CDR3 is TGCGCCAGCAGCCCGGCGGTTCCAAGAAACACCATATATTTT. Amino acids: CASSPAVPRNTIYF.